This TCR beta chain was documented in a study of identical twins. Broader study findings: Within twin pairs, the out-of-frame alpha sequences they shared showed excess low generation probability. Insertion counts were lower in abundant cord blood beta clonotypes, a trend that memory repertoires did not show.

The junction had 10 bases not matched to a gene; V was cut back by 6 bases and J by 6 bases. The CDR3 length is 16 residues. cDNA molecules carried unique molecular identifiers, and template switching added a universal primer site. TCRdb ran MiXCR on the 5' RACE reads and lists one entry per CDR3 protein. The table has some 96,000 distinct CDR3 sequences, 5.9% seen once. The table lists this clonotype with many counts. Its antigen is still unknown. The sequenced sample consisted of memory T cells sorted from blood. This chain joins TRBV12-3 or TRBV12-4 and TRBJ1-5; 11 nucleotides line up with TRBD1. The sequence was collected from a woman in her fifties or sixties in good health. CDR3 nucleotides: TGTGCCAGCAGCCCTCAAGGGGGGACAGGGGGTCAGCCCCAGCATTTT. This gives the protein CASSPQGGTGGQPQHF.